This T cell receptor (beta chain) originates from a study of blood T cell repertoires in COVID-19. The method was immunoSEQ multiplex PCR; TCRdb's version includes in-frame clones alone and lacks a portion of them. In the table there are approximately 60,000 clones, 65% to 85% of which are singletons. With 6 bases removed from V and 7 bases from J, the gap between germline ends came to 21 bases. The CDR3 has 16 amino acids. The germline gives CDR1 MGHDK, CDR2 SYGVNS. The chain recombines TRBV25-1 with TRBJ2-2, with no clear D. Sequencing input: peripheral blood. The receptor was derived from a man between 60 and 75 years old with acute or convalescent COVID-19. CDR3 sequence reads: CASRPNFHAPYGELFF. The CDR3 nucleotides read TGTGCCAGCAGACCCAACTTTCACGCCCCGTACGGGGAGCTGTTTTTT.